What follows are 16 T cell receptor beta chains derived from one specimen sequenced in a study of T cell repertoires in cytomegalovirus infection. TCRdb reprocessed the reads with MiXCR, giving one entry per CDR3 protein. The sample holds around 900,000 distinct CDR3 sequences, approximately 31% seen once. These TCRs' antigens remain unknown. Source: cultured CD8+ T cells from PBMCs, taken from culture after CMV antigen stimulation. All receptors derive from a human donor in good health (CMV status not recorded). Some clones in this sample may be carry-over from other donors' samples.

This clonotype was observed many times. The CDR3 reads CASSLAGHGEQYV. The CDR3, as DNA: TGTGCCAGCAGTTTAGCGGGACACGGCGAGCAGTACGTC. The chain carries TRBV12-3 or TRBV12-4 and TRBJ2-7, with D perhaps TRBD1 (6 bases). The V end lost 0 bases, the J end lost 6 bases, and 9 bases lay between the germline ends. The CDR3 has 13 amino acids.

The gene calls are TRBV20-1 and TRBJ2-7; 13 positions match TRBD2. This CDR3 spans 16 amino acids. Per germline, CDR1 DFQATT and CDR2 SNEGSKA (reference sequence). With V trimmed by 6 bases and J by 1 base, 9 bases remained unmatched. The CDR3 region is CSAGTSGDQVSYEQYF. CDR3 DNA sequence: TGCAGTGCCGGGACTAGCGGGGATCAAGTTTCCTACGAGCAGTACTTC.

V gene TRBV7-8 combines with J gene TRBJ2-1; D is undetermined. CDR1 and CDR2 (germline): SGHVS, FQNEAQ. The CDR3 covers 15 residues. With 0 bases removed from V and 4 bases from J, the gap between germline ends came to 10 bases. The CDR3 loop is CASSLAARQYNEQFF. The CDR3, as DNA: TGTGCCAGCAGCTTAGCGGCCAGGCAATACAATGAGCAGTTCTTC. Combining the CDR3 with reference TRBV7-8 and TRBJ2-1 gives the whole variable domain GAGVSQSPRYKVAKRGQDVALRCDPISGHVSLFWYQQALGQGPEFLTYFQNEAQLDKSGLPSDRFFAERPEGSVSTLKIQRTQQEDSAVYLCASSLAARQYNEQFFGPGTRLTVL.

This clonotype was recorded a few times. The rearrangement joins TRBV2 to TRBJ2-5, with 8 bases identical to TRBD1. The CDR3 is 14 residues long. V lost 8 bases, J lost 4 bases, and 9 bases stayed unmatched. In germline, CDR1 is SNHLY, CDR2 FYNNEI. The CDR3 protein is CASSSWGQAETQYF. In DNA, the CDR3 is TGTGCCAGCTCCTCATGGGGACAGGCAGAGACCCAGTACTTC.

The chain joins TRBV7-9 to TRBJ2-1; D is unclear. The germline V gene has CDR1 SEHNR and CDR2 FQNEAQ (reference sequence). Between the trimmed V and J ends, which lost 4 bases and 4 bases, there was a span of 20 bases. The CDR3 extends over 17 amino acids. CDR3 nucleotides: TGTGCCAGCAGCTATCAGATGGCCGGCTCCTTTTACAATGAGCAGTTCTTC. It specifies CASSYQMAGSFYNEQFF.

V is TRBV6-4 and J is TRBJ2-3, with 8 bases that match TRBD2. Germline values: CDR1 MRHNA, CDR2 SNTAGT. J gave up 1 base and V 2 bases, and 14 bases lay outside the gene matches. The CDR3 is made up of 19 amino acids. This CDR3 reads CASSDGGLSISGGTDTQYF. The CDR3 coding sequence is TGTGCCAGCAGTGACGGGGGCCTTTCGATTAGCGGGGGCACAGATACGCAGTATTTT.

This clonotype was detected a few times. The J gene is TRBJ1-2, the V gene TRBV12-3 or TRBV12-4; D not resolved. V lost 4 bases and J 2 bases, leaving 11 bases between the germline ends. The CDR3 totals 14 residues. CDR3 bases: TGTGCCAGCAGTTCCTCACCAGACAACTATGGCTACACCTTC. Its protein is CASSSSPDNYGYTF.

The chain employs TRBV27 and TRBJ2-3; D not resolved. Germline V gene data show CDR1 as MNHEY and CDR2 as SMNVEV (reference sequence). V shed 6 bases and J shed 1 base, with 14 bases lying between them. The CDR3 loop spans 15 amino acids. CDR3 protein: CASSTRARGTDTQYF. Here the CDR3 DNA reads TGTGCCAGCAGCACCCGCGCCCGTGGCACAGATACGCAGTATTTT.

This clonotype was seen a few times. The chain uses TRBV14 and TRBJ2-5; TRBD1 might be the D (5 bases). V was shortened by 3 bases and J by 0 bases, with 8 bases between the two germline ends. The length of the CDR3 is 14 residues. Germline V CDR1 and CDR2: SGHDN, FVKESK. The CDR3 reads CASSHRDYQETQYF. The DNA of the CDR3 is TGTGCCAGCAGCCACAGGGATTACCAAGAGACCCAGTACTTC.

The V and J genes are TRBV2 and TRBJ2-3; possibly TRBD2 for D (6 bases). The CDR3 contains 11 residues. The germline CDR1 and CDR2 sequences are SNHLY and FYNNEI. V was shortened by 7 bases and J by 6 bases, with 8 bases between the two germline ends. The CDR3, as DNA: TGTGCCAGCATCCTAGCGGATACGCAGTATTTT. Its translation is CASILADTQYF.

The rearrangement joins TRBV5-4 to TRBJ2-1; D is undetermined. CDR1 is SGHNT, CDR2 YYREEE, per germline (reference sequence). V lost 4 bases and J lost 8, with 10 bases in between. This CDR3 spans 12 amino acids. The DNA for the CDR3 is TGTGCCAGCAGCCACTTCGCCGATGAGCAGTTCTTC. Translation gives CASSHFADEQFF.

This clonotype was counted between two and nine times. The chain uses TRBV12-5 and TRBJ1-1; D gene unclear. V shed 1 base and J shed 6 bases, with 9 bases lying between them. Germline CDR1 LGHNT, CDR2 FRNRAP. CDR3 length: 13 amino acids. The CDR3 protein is CASGLAPQAEAFF. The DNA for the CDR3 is TGTGCTAGTGGTTTGGCCCCCCAAGCTGAAGCTTTCTTT.

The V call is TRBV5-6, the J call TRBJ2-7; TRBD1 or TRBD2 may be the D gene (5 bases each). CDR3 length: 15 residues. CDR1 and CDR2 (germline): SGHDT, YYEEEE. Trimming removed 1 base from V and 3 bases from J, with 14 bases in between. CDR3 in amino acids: CASSLLAGTVYEQYF. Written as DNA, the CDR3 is TGTGCCAGCAGCTTGTTGGCAGGGACCGTCTACGAGCAGTACTTC.

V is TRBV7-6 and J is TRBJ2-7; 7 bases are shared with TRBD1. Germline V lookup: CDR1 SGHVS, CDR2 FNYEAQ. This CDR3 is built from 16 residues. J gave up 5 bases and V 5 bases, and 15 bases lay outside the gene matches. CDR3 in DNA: TGTGCCAGCAGCCCGTGGGACAGCCCCGCCGCCCACGAGCAGTACTTC. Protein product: CASSPWDSPAAHEQYF.

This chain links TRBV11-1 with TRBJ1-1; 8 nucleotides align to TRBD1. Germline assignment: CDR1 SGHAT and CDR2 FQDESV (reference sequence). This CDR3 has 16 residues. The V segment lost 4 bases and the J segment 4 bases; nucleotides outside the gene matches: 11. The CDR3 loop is CASSSLTGEGTTEAFF. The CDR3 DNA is TGTGCCAGCAGCTCTCTGACAGGGGAAGGAACCACTGAAGCTTTCTTT.

Here the CDR3 reads CASSLAGQTYGYTF. The DNA for the CDR3 is TGTGCCAGCAGTTTAGCAGGACAAACCTATGGCTACACCTTC. V gene TRBV28 combines with J gene TRBJ1-2; D possibly corresponds to TRBD1 (5 bases). Trimming left V 2 bases short and J 4 bases short, with 11 bases between. This CDR3 has 14 residues. Germline assignment: CDR1 MDHEN and CDR2 SYDVKM.